This T cell receptor (beta chain) was profiled in a study of blood T cell repertoires in COVID-19. In the study overall: Acute and convalescent COVID-19 samples came from the United States, Italy and Spain.

In the authors' methods: It was from reference gene primer amplification that nucleated cell counts were estimated. Some clones are missing from TCRdb's copy, which holds only in-frame ones; the method was immunoSEQ multiplex PCR. The V and J calls and the clone size are those of that table, but D and trimming were determined from the DNA. The sample lists approximately 100,000 clones, about 85% occurring once. This CDR3 is 13 amino acids long. Germline V lookup: CDR1 SGHTA, CDR2 FQGTGA. V was pared by 5 bases and J by 3 bases, with 8 bases between. This sequence was found in a human donor in a cohort sampled during active COVID-19. V usage is TRBV7-3 and J usage is TRBJ2-1, with D tentatively TRBD2 (5 bases). The sample was peripheral blood. The DNA for the CDR3 is TGTGCCAGCAGCCCCGGGGACTACAATGAGCAGTTCTTC. Protein: CASSPGDYNEQFF.